This T cell receptor beta chain was found in a study of blood T cell repertoires in COVID-19. Study details: PBMCs, B-cell-depleted T cells, or T cells were the source of the cDNA or gDNA that made up the material.

Enrolled through a virtual design, the participants were between roughly 18 and 90 years of age and came from under 25 US areas. Symptom resolution, clearance, or two negative PCRs marked the recovered donors of Cohort 3. Method: immunoSEQ multiplex PCR; TCRdb's copy keeps in-frame clones and lacks some. Here the sample spans a few hundred thousand clones, approximately 90% being singletons. The receptor's source is a man aged 40-49 years who had recovered from COVID-19. What was sequenced was PBMCs or T cells enriched from blood (not recorded which).

The CDR3 nucleotides read TGTGCCAGCAGTTGGCCGGGGGGTAGCTCTGGAAACACCATATATTTT. It codes for CASSWPGGSSGNTIYF. The chain is built from TRBV28 and TRBJ1-3; TRBD1 might be the D (5 bases). Trimming took off 4 bases at V and 0 bases at J, with 13 bases between the two ends. Germline CDR1 MDHEN, CDR2 SYDVKM. The CDR3 is 16 amino acids.